The clone carrying this T cell receptor beta chain was detected once. This record belongs to a study of blood T cell repertoires in COVID-19. Per the original data handling: Counts of nucleated cells, estimated from reference gene primer amplification, were obtained. The data were produced by immunoSEQ multiplex PCR, yet TCRdb's version contains in-frame clones alone and is incomplete. For V, J and clone size, that table is used; D and trimming come from the DNA. The sample consists of approximately 220,000 clones, 83% of them appearing once. This sequence originates from a woman between 35 and 50 years old with active or convalescent COVID-19. Input material: peripheral blood.

The CDR3 DNA is TGTGCCAGCAGCTTGGACAGTATGAACACTGAAGCTTTCTTT. Protein product: CASSLDSMNTEAFF. The J gene is TRBJ1-1, the V gene TRBV7-2; D may be TRBD1 (6 bases). The V gene lost 3 bases and the J gene lost 0 bases, with 8 bases spanning the gap. The CDR3 consists of 14 residues. CDR1 and CDR2 from the germline V gene are SGHTA and FQGNSA.